The rows below give T cell receptor beta chains drawn from one sample of a study of blood T cell repertoires in COVID-19. Repertoires were generated with immunoSEQ multiplex PCR, while TCRdb's copy carries only in-frame clones and drops some. The sample has tens of thousands of clones, more than 75% seen once. Sequencing used peripheral blood. These receptors all stem from a human donor in a cohort sampled during active COVID-19. CDR3s leave out the opening cysteine and the closing phenylalanine or tryptophan.

V gene: TRBV5-4
J gene: TRBJ2-4
CDR3 protein: ASSYMGQELKNIQY

V gene: TRBV19
J gene: TRBJ1-5
CDR3 protein: ASSIGRVQPQH

V gene: TRBV7-8
J gene: TRBJ2-7
CDR3 protein: ASSLGVSGFYEQY

V gene: TRBV24-1
J gene: TRBJ2-7
CDR3 protein: ATSDLTGSEQY

V gene: TRBV20-1
J gene: TRBJ1-2
CDR3 protein: SALVLRGYT

V gene: TRBV27
J gene: TRBJ1-5
CDR3 protein: ASSPQVGQPQH

V gene: TRBV7-2
J gene: TRBJ1-5
CDR3 protein: ASSLTGKGNQPQH

V gene: TRBV29-1
J gene: TRBJ1-2
CDR3 protein: SVYLVGYT

V gene: TRBV29-1
J gene: TRBJ2-3
CDR3 protein: SVEPTRGTSTDTQY

V gene: TRBV27
J gene: TRBJ1-2
CDR3 protein: ASSLIRGGGGYT

V gene: TRBV19
J gene: TRBJ2-3
CDR3 protein: ASRTGRGLNDTQY

V gene: TRBV27
J gene: TRBJ2-1
CDR3 protein: ASSFGAYNEQF

V gene: TRBV24-1
J gene: TRBJ2-5
CDR3 protein: ATSDPSDRVETQY

V gene: TRBV16
J gene: TRBJ2-5
CDR3 protein: ASSQSRGGAETQY

V gene: TRBV5-1
J gene: TRBJ2-1
CDR3 protein: ASSREGNQWDEQF

V gene: TRBV2
J gene: TRBJ2-3
CDR3 protein: ASSSGLFSTDTQY

V gene: TRBV5-6
J gene: TRBJ2-6
CDR3 protein: ASSLQGWSGANVLT

V gene: TRBV19
J gene: TRBJ1-1
CDR3 protein: ASSRLRDSPEAF

V gene: TRBV18
J gene: TRBJ2-4
CDR3 protein: ASSPPAALAKNIQY

V gene: TRBV2
J gene: TRBJ2-2
CDR3 protein: ASSGQAAGELF

V gene: TRBV2
J gene: TRBJ2-7
CDR3 protein: ASSEVEGPYEQY

V gene: TRBV3-1/TRBV3-2
J gene: TRBJ2-1
CDR3 protein: ASSQRDRVGEQF

V gene: TRBV7-9
J gene: TRBJ2-7
CDR3 protein: ASSLTRGGAHYEQY

V gene: TRBV5-1
J gene: TRBJ1-1
CDR3 protein: ASSLATAKNTEAF

V gene: TRBV12-3/TRBV12-4
J gene: TRBJ2-2
CDR3 protein: ASSLALMWELF

V gene: TRBV5-1
J gene: TRBJ1-4
CDR3 protein: ASSLGTVEEKLF